The 5 T cell receptor beta chains listed next were all sequenced from one sample in a study of T cell responses to AZD1222 COVID-19 vaccine. Assay: immunoSEQ multiplex PCR; the TCRdb copy retains only in-frame clones and omits some. This sample carries about 120,000 clones, roughly 91% of them seen once, and the ten largest clones take 4.5% to 6%. Material: peripheral blood, obtained 28 days after the second AZD1222 dose. The source of these receptors is an adult who received the AZD1222 COVID-19 vaccine.

The chain uses TRBV10-1 and TRBJ1-4; the match to TRBD1 covers 10 bases. Unmatched junction bases numbered 14, after V lost 3 bases and J lost 10 bases. Germline CDR1 and CDR2: WNHNN and SYGVQD (reference sequence). The length of the CDR3 is 17 residues. The CDR3 DNA sequence: TGCGCCAGCAGTGACCCATGGGGGGGACAGGGGAAAGGAAAACTGTTTTTT. Protein sequence: CASSDPWGGQGKGKLFF.

The chain couples TRBV14 to TRBJ2-7; 7 positions match TRBD1. Trimming took 1 base from V and 2 from J; bases not matched to a gene: 5. CDR1 is SGHDN and CDR2 is FVKESK in the germline V gene. The CDR3 spans 15 residues. Here the CDR3 DNA reads TGTGCCAGCAGCCAAGTCACAGGGGTACCCTACGAGCAGTACTTC. Translation gives CASSQVTGVPYEQYF.

The rearrangement uses TRBV28 and TRBJ1-1; possible D gene TRBD1, 5 bases. The CDR3 is 15 residues long. Germline loops: CDR1 MDHEN, CDR2 SYDVKM. V was pared by 0 bases and J by 1 base, with 9 bases between. The CDR3: CASSLWTGGNTEAFF. Written as DNA, the CDR3 is TGTGCCAGCAGTTTATGGACCGGGGGGAACACTGAAGCTTTCTTT.

The V call is TRBV10-3, the J call TRBJ2-1; maybe TRBD2 (5 bases). CDR1 and CDR2 from the germline V gene are ENHRY and SYGVKD. The CDR3 consists of 15 residues. Trimming stripped 3 bases from V and 0 bases from J, with 9 bases between. The CDR3 DNA reads as TGTGCCATCAGTGATCGGGGTAGCTCCTACAATGAGCAGTTCTTC. Translated, it gives CAISDRGSSYNEQFF.

The chain is built from TRBV29-1 and TRBJ1-6; TRBD1 matches at 7 bases. The V gene's germline CDR1 is SQVTM and CDR2 ANQGSEA. This CDR3 spans 13 amino acids. V lost 6 bases and J lost 7; bases outside the gene matches: 6. Written as DNA, the CDR3 is TGCAGCGTGGCCGGGACAGCCAATTCACCCCTCCACTTT. Amino acids: CSVAGTANSPLHF.